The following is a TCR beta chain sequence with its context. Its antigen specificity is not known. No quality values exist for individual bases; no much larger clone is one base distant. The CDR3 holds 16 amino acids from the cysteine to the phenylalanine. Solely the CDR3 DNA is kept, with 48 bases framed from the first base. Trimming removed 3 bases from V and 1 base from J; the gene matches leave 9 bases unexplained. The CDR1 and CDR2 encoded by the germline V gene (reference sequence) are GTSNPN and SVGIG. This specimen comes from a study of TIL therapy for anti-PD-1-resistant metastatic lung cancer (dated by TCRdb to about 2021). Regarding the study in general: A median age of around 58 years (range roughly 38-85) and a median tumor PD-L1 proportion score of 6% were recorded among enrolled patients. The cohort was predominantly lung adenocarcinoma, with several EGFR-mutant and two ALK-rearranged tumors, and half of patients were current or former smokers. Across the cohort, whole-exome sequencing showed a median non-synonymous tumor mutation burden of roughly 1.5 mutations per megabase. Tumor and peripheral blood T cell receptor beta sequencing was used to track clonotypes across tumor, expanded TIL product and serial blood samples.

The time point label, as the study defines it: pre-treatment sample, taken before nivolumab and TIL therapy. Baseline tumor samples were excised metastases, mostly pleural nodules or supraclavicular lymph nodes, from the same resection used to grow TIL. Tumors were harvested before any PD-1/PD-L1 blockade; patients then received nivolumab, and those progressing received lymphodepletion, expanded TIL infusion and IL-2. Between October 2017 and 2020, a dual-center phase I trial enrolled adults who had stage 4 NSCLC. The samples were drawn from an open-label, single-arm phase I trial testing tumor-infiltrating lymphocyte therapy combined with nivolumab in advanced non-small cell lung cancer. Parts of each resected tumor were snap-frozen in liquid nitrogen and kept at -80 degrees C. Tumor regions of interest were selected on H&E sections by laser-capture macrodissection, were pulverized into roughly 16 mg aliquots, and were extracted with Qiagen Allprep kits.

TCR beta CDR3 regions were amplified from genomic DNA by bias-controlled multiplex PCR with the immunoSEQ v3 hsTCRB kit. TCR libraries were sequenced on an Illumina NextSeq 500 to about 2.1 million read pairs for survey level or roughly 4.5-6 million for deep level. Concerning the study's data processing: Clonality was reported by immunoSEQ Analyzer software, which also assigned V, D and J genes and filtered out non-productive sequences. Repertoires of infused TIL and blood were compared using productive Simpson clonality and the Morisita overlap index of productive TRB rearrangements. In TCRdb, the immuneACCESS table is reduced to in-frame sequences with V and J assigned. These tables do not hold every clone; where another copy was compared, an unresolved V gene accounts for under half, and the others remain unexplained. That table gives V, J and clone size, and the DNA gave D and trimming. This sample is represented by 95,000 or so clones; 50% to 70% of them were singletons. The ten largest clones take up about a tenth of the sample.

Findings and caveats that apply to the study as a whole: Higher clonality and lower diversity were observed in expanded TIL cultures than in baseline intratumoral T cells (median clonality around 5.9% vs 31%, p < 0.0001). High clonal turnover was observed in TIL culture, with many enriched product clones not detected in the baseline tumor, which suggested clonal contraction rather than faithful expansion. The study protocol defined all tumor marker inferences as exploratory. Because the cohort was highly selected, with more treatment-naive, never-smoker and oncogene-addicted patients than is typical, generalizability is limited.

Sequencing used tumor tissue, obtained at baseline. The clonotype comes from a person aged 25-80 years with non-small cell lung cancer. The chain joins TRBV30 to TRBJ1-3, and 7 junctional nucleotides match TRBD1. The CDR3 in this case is CAWRTGPTHSGNTIYF. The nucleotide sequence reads TGTGCCTGGAGGACAGGGCCTACACATTCTGGAAACACCATATATTTT.